This TCR beta chain appears in the sequencing data of a study of control samples from healthy donors and cancer patients. V was trimmed by 3 bases and J by 2 bases, leaving 11 bases between them. CDR3 length: 15 residues. From germline, CDR1 is SGHVS and CDR2 FQNEAQ. This clone turned up a few times. Generated by immunoSEQ multiplex PCR, the TCRdb table keeps only in-frame clones and is missing some. The sample carries 95,000 to 120,000 clones, 70% to 85% recorded once. The clonotype was recovered from a man between 18 and 29 years old in good health. Specimen: blood. This rearrangement joins TRBV7-8 to TRBJ1-5; possible D gene TRBD1, 6 bases. CDR3 amino acids: CASSLGANGNQPQHF. The CDR3 region has the DNA TGTGCCAGCAGCTTGGGGGCGAATGGCAATCAGCCCCAGCATTTT.